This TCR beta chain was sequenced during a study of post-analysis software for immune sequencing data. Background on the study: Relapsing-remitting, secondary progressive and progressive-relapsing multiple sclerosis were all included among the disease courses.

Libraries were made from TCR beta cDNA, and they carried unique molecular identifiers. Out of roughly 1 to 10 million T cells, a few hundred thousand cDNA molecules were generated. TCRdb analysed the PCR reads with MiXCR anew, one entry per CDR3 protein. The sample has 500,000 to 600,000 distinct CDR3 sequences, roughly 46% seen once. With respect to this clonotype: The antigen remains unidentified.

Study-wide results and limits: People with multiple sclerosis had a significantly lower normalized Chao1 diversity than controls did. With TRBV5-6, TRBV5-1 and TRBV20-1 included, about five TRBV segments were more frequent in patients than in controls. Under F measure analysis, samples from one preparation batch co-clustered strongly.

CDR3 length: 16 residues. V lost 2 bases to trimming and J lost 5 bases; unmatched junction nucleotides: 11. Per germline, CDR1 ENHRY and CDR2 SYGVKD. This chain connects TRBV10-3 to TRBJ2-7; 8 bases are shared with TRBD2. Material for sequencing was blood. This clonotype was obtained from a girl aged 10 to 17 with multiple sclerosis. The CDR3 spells CAISETGREVIDEQYF. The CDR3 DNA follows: TGTGCCATCAGTGAGACTGGGCGGGAGGTGATCGACGAGCAGTACTTC.